The rows below give T cell receptor beta chains drawn from one sample of a study of early T cells in non-severe SARS-CoV-2 infection. TCRdb re-called the 5' RACE reads through MiXCR, storing one row per CDR3 protein. Among 100,000 to 150,000 distinct CDR3 sequences listed, more than 12% were seen once. The specimen sequenced was whole blood. The receptors come from an adult who was a healthcare worker with PCR-confirmed SARS-CoV-2 infection or an uninfected control (not recorded which). Each CDR3 is given with its conserved first and last residue. D genes are given only for firm matches. Size tells how often a clone was seen (once, few, many) or the class of an expanded clone, and some rows leave it out.

NA | NA | TRBJ1-3 | TRBV12-3/TRBV12-4 | CASSLGSPGNTIYF | TGTGCCAGCAGTTTGGGGTCTCCAGGGAACACCATATATTTT
NA | few | TRBJ1-2 | TRBV1 | CTSSRRIYGYTF | TGCACCAGCAGTCGCCGAATCTATGGCTACACCTTC
NA | few | TRBJ2-7 | TRBV5-5 | CASSPPLRGTSYEQYF | TGTGCCAGCAGCCCCCCTCTTAGGGGCACTTCCTACGAGCAGTACTTC
TRBD2 | many | TRBJ2-3 | TRBV3-1 | CASSQDSPLAGALESDTQYF | TGTGCCAGCAGCCAAGATAGTCCGCTAGCGGGGGCCCTTGAATCAGATACGCAGTATTTT
NA | many | TRBJ1-2 | TRBV20-1 | CSAASLLHNYGYTF | TGCAGTGCCGCGTCTCTCCTGCATAACTATGGCTACACCTTC
NA | few | TRBJ1-2 | TRBV12-3/TRBV12-4 | CASSLGTRDFHGYTF | TGTGCCAGCAGTTTAGGGACAAGGGACTTTCATGGCTACACCTTC
NA | NA | TRBJ1-5 | TRBV9 | CASSPQGLSNQPQHF | TGTGCCAGCAGCCCGCAGGGTTTGAGCAATCAGCCCCAGCATTTT
NA | NA | TRBJ1-2 | TRBV14 | CASSQTTEFGYTF | TGTGCCAGCAGCCAAACGACAGAATTCGGCTACACCTTC
NA | NA | TRBJ2-1 | TRBV7-9 | CASSLTLPGPLDNEQFF | TGTGCCAGCAGCTTAACCCTCCCCGGGCCGTTAGACAATGAGCAGTTCTTC
TRBD2 | few | TRBJ2-3 | TRBV20-1 | CSARPTSGVTDTQYF | TGCAGTGCTAGACCGACTAGCGGGGTCACAGATACGCAGTATTTT
NA | NA | TRBJ2-4 | TRBV12-3/TRBV12-4 | CASSLLLSRRAKNIQYF | TGTGCCAGCAGTTTACTGCTGTCCCGACGAGCCAAAAACATTCAGTACTTC
NA | NA | TRBJ2-4 | TRBV18 | CASSGTVGNIQYF | TGTGCCAGCTCCGGAACAGTCGGGAACATTCAGTACTTC
NA | NA | TRBJ2-3 | TRBV6-1 | CASSSDTSTDTQYF | TGTGCCAGCAGTTCCGACACAAGCACAGATACGCAGTATTTT
TRBD1 | few | TRBJ2-5 | TRBV20-1 | CSARGQQEETQYF | TGCAGTGCTAGGGGACAGCAAGAAGAGACCCAGTACTTC
NA | few | TRBJ1-1 | TRBV12-3/TRBV12-4 | CASSLQVGTEAFF | TGTGCCAGCAGTTTACAGGTGGGCACTGAAGCTTTCTTT
TRBD1 | few | TRBJ2-7 | TRBV10-2 | CASSERGPSLYEQYF | TGCGCCAGCAGTGAAAGGGGGCCCAGCCTCTACGAGCAGTACTTC
TRBD1 | few | TRBJ1-3 | TRBV12-3/TRBV12-4 | CASRETGGGNTIYF | TGTGCCAGCAGGGAGACAGGGGGAGGAAACACCATATATTTT
TRBD1 | few | TRBJ1-2 | TRBV3-1 | CASSLTGEDGYTF | TGTGCCAGCAGCCTGACAGGGGAAGATGGCTACACCTTC
NA | many | TRBJ2-7 | TRBV20-1 | CSARARDHTPIYEQYF | TGCAGTGCTAGGGCCCGGGACCACACCCCGATCTACGAGCAGTACTTC
NA | many | TRBJ2-7 | TRBV29-1 | CSVAGNYEQYF | TGCAGCGTTGCTGGGAACTACGAGCAGTACTTC
NA | NA | TRBJ1-1 | TRBV18 | CASSPPGDGGTEAFF | TGTGCCAGCTCACCACCCGGGGATGGCGGCACTGAAGCTTTCTTT
NA | few | TRBJ2-3 | TRBV9 | CASRGTYSTDTQYF | TGTGCCAGCAGAGGGACGTATAGCACAGATACGCAGTATTTT
TRBD1 | few | TRBJ2-2 | TRBV5-1 | CASSTGTGPNTGELFF | TGCGCCAGCAGCACCGGGACAGGGCCGAACACCGGGGAGCTGTTTTTT
TRBD2 | few | TRBJ2-5 | TRBV5-1 | CASSPWTSGGQETQYF | TGCGCCAGCAGCCCGTGGACTAGCGGGGGCCAAGAGACCCAGTACTTC
NA | NA | TRBJ2-4 | TRBV29-1 | CSPPQGPDKNIQYF | TGCAGCCCCCCCCAGGGTCCTGACAAAAACATTCAGTACTTC
TRBD1 | NA | TRBJ2-5 | TRBV4-1 | CASSQWGDREETQYF | TGCGCCAGCAGCCAGTGGGGGGACAGGGAGGAGACCCAGTACTTC
TRBD1 | few | TRBJ1-6 | TRBV20-1 | CSARGQGLGNSPLHF | TGCAGTGCTAGGGGACAGGGGTTAGGGAATTCACCCCTCCATTTT
NA | NA | TRBJ2-1 | TRBV6-1 | CASSATASSYNEQFF | TGTGCCAGCAGCGCCACAGCCAGCTCCTACAATGAGCAGTTCTTC
NA | few | TRBJ2-1 | TRBV12-3/TRBV12-4 | CASSSVLGGARSYNEQFF | TGTGCCAGCAGTTCTGTCTTGGGGGGGGCAAGGTCCTACAATGAGCAGTTCTTC
NA | few | TRBJ2-2 | TRBV7-6 | CASSPQRTGELFF | TGTGCCAGCAGCCCGCAGCGCACCGGGGAGCTGTTTTTT
NA | few | TRBJ2-2 | TRBV10-1 | CASSESAQTGTGELFF | TGCGCCAGCAGTGAATCAGCACAGACGGGCACCGGGGAGCTGTTTTTT
NA | few | TRBJ1-1 | TRBV5-6 | CASSSRARMTEAFF | TGTGCCAGCAGCTCAAGGGCCCGAATGACTGAAGCTTTCTTT
NA | few | TRBJ2-7 | TRBV6-1 | CASSTTSGSLYEQYF | TGTGCCAGCAGTACCACCTCCGGGTCCCTCTACGAGCAGTACTTC
NA | NA | TRBJ1-1 | TRBV30 | CAWQRDTLNTEAFF | TGTGCCTGGCAAAGGGACACCCTGAACACTGAAGCTTTCTTT
NA | many | TRBJ2-1 | TRBV6-1 | CASSEWLAGGDEQFF | TGTGCCAGCAGTGAATGGCTAGCAGGTGGGGATGAGCAGTTCTTC
NA | once | TRBJ2-7 | TRBV2 | CASTAAYEQYF | TGTGCCAGCACGGCGGCCTACGAGCAGTACTTC
TRBD1 | NA | TRBJ2-7 | TRBV5-4 | CASSLAGTGSYEQYF | TGTGCCAGCAGCTTGGCCGGGACAGGATCCTACGAGCAGTACTTC
TRBD1 | few | TRBJ2-1 | TRBV5-4 | CASSPGQGASNEQFF | TGTGCCAGCAGCCCAGGACAGGGGGCGAGCAATGAGCAGTTCTTC
NA | NA | TRBJ1-5 | TRBV7-9 | CASSSAGGGNQPQHF | TGTGCCAGCAGCTCCGCCGGAGGGGGCAATCAGCCCCAGCATTTT
NA | NA | TRBJ2-5 | TRBV7-8 | CASSFRWVPQVTQYF | TGTGCCAGCAGCTTTCGGTGGGTTCCCCAAGTGACCCAGTACTTC
TRBD1 | NA | TRBJ1-1 | TRBV6-6 | CASGGQATGTEAFF | TGTGCCAGCGGGGGACAGGCGACCGGCACTGAAGCTTTCTTT
NA | many | TRBJ1-3 | TRBV4-1 | CASSGQSGNTIYF | TGCGCCAGCAGCGGACAGTCTGGAAACACCATATATTTT
NA | NA | TRBJ2-2 | TRBV7-8 | CASSLESAAYYTGELFF | TGTGCCAGCAGCTTAGAATCCGCAGCATATTACACCGGGGAGCTGTTTTTT
TRBD2 | few | TRBJ2-3 | TRBV5-1 | CASSMTSGGPSTDTQYF | TGCGCCAGCAGCATGACTAGCGGGGGGCCCAGCACAGATACGCAGTATTTT
TRBD2 | NA | TRBJ2-7 | TRBV7-9 | CASSLTAGGPSYEQYF | TGTGCCAGCAGCTTAACTGCGGGGGGTCCCTCTTACGAGCAGTACTTC
TRBD1 | many | TRBJ1-4 | TRBV25-1 | CASARRGQEKLFF | TGTGCCAGCGCCAGGAGGGGGCAGGAAAAACTGTTTTTT
NA | NA | TRBJ2-6 | TRBV12-3/TRBV12-4 | CASSSGAPNVLTF | TGTGCCAGCAGTTCAGGGGCGCCCAACGTCCTGACTTTC
NA | few | TRBJ1-1 | TRBV12-3/TRBV12-4 | CASSPGRVKPEAFF | TGTGCCAGCAGCCCGGGACGGGTCAAGCCTGAAGCTTTCTTT
NA | NA | TRBJ2-1 | TRBV29-1 | CSVPITGNEQFF | TGCAGCGTCCCCATCACGGGGAATGAGCAGTTCTTC
NA | NA | TRBJ1-1 | TRBV5-1 | CASSLGLDRPEAFF | TGCGCCAGCAGCTTAGGTCTAGACAGACCTGAAGCTTTCTTT
NA | NA | TRBJ1-1 | TRBV5-1 | CASSSLGGGLTEAFF | TGCGCCAGCAGCTCCCTGGGCGGGGGCCTAACTGAAGCTTTCTTT
TRBD1 | few | TRBJ1-2 | TRBV5-6 | CASSNTGTGDYGYTF | TGTGCCAGCAGCAATACCGGGACAGGGGACTATGGCTACACCTTC
NA | NA | TRBJ2-3 | TRBV12-3/TRBV12-4 | CASSFRRLDTQYF | TGTGCCAGCAGTTTTAGGAGGCTAGATACGCAGTATTTT
TRBD2 | few | TRBJ2-5 | TRBV27 | CASSWSGGGETQYF | TGTGCCAGCAGTTGGAGCGGGGGCGGGGAGACCCAGTACTTC
NA | few | TRBJ1-2 | TRBV5-1 | CASSFGPEAGYTF | TGCGCCAGCAGCTTCGGCCCGGAGGCAGGCTACACCTTC